One sample yielded the 22 T cell receptor beta chains listed below, sequenced in a study of blood T cell repertoires in COVID-19. Measured with immunoSEQ multiplex PCR; TCRdb has only the in-frame clones, and not every one. The data show hundreds of thousands of clones, with 84% seen just once and about a sixth held by the top ten. Sequencing input: peripheral blood. All receptors derive from a woman older than 75 with active or convalescent COVID-19.

This clone was detected once. The chain employs TRBV6-1 and TRBJ1-2; the match to TRBD1 covers 7 bases. CDR3 length: 14 residues. V was clipped by 3 bases and J by 4 bases; unmatched bases: 5. The germline V gene has CDR1 MNHNS and CDR2 SASEGT. CDR3 protein: CASSEQTGAYGYTF. As DNA, the CDR3 is TGTGCCAGCAGTGAGCAAACAGGGGCCTATGGCTACACCTTC.

This chain connects TRBV18 to TRBJ2-1; 7 bases are shared with TRBD1. Germline values: CDR1 KGHSH, CDR2 LQKENI. The CDR3 is 14 residues long. With 3 bases clipped from V and 2 bases from J, the junction kept 1 base outside the gene matches. CDR3 sequence: CASSPGQTYNEQFF. The CDR3 DNA sequence: TGTGCCAGCTCACCGGGACAGACCTACAATGAGCAGTTCTTC. Variable domain in full (rest from reference TRBV18 and TRBJ2-1): NAGVMQNPRHLVRRRGQEARLRCSPMKGHSHVYWYRQLPEEGLKFMVYLQKENIIDESGMPKERFSAEFPKEGPSILRIQQVVRGDSAAYFCASSPGQTYNEQFFGPGTRLTVL.

This clone was detected once. The V call is TRBV6-2 or TRBV6-3, the J call TRBJ2-1, with TRBD1 as a possible D gene (6 bases). V lost 5 bases, J lost 6 bases, and 14 bases lay in between. Germline V gene lookup returns CDR1 MNHEY and CDR2 SVGEGT. This CDR3 is built from 14 residues. The DNA of the CDR3 is TGTGCCAGCAGTCGGACCCTAGGGGGCAATGAGCAGTTCTTC. It specifies CASSRTLGGNEQFF.

The rearrangement links TRBV18 to TRBJ1-1, with 10 bases aligning to TRBD1. Germline V gene sequence: CDR1 KGHSH, CDR2 LQKENI. V was clipped by 3 bases and J by 2 bases; unmatched bases: 9. This CDR3 is built from 17 residues. The DNA of the CDR3 is TGTGCCAGCTCACCCCGGGACAGGGGTAGGGGAAACACTGAAGCTTTCTTT. Translated, it gives CASSPRDRGRGNTEAFF.

The count of this clone is one. The J gene is TRBJ2-7, the V gene TRBV10-3; 7 bases align to TRBD2. The CDR3 runs to 16 residues. The V segment lost 3 bases and the J segment 1 base; nucleotides outside the gene matches: 9. Per germline, CDR1 ENHRY and CDR2 SYGVKD. The CDR3 region is CAISEGRGGSSYEQYF. DNA of the CDR3: TGTGCCATCAGTGAAGGGCGGGGAGGGTCTTCCTACGAGCAGTACTTC.

The chain combines TRBV2 with TRBJ1-1, with D unclear. In germline, CDR1 is SNHLY, CDR2 FYNNEI. There are 16 residues in the CDR3. Trimming removed 7 bases at V and 2 bases at J, with 20 bases between. The DNA of the CDR3 is TGTGCCAGCATATTCGGTGGCGCGGGAGAAAACACTGAAGCTTTCTTT. This encodes CASIFGGAGENTEAFF.

This chain connects TRBV7-9 to TRBJ2-1, with a weak D call TRBD2 (6 bases). The CDR3 totals 15 residues. CDR1 SEHNR and CDR2 FQNEAQ come from the germline V gene (reference sequence). V lost 4 bases to trimming and J lost 5 bases, with 15 bases between them. This CDR3 is CASSSAWLANNEQFF. The DNA for the CDR3 is TGTGCCAGCAGCTCCGCGTGGCTAGCGAACAATGAGCAGTTCTTC.

CDR3 coding DNA: TGTGCCGGCGGACAGGGGGCGTTGTATGAAAAACTGTTTTTT. Amino acid sequence: CAGGQGALYEKLFF. The chain employs TRBV2 and TRBJ1-4, with 11 bases that match TRBD1. Germline V gene sequence: CDR1 SNHLY, CDR2 FYNNEI. This CDR3 is built from 14 residues. With V trimmed by 11 bases and J by 6 bases, 8 bases remained unmatched.

The rearrangement joins TRBV7-2 to TRBJ1-2, with D possibly matching TRBD1 (6 bases). Germline V gives CDR1 SGHTA, CDR2 FQGNSA. CDR3 length: 16 amino acids. V was cut by 4 bases and J by 8 bases, with 23 bases left in between. The CDR3 is CASSSMDRLLLQGYTF. The CDR3 region has the DNA TGTGCCAGCAGCTCAATGGACAGACTCCTCCTTCAGGGCTACACCTTC.

The chain uses TRBV30 and TRBJ1-5; 8 bases line up with TRBD1. The CDR3 has 13 residues. Germline V gene data show CDR1 as GTSNPN and CDR2 as SVGIG (reference sequence). V lost 6 bases to trimming and J lost 4 bases; unmatched junction nucleotides: 5. The CDR3 DNA follows: TGTGCCTGCGGACAGGGAAGTAATCAGCCCCAGCATTTT. Protein: CACGQGSNQPQHF.

V is TRBV5-5 and J is TRBJ2-5; 8 positions agree with TRBD2. Losses at the gene ends were 7 bases for V and 5 bases for J; bases not matched to a gene: 7. This CDR3 contains 13 residues. Per the germline V gene, CDR1 is SGHKS and CDR2 is YYEKEE (reference sequence). DNA for the CDR3: TGTGCCAGCTCAGGCGGGAGGACTGAGACCCAGTACTTC. Amino acid sequence: CASSGGRTETQYF.

The rearrangement links TRBV11-3 to TRBJ1-1; D gene ambiguous. V lost 4 bases and J lost 0, with 15 bases in between. Germline V gene lookup returns CDR1 SGHNT and CDR2 YENEEA. The CDR3 has 16 amino acids. The CDR3 region is CASSSASRTMNTEAFF. CDR3 DNA sequence: TGTGCCAGCAGCTCCGCCTCCCGCACTATGAACACTGAAGCTTTCTTT.

CDR3 bases: TGTGCCAGCAGTGACTCCCCCAGGGGGGAAGGCTACACCTTC. Translation gives CASSDSPRGEGYTF. This chain connects TRBV6-4 to TRBJ1-2; 7 nucleotides align to TRBD1. V trimming: 0 bases; J trimming: 8 bases; junction bases outside the gene matches: 6. This CDR3 spans 14 amino acids. From germline, CDR1 is MRHNA and CDR2 SNTAGT.

The CDR3 DNA reads TGTGCCAGCAGCTCCGGGGGTGAGCAGTTCTTC. Amino acids: CASSSGGEQFF. This chain uses TRBV7-3 with TRBJ2-1; D possibly corresponds to TRBD2 (6 bases). The CDR3 runs to 11 residues. V gave up 4 bases and J gave up 9 bases, with 7 bases separating them. CDR1 is SGHTA, CDR2 FQGTGA, per germline.

The chain recombines TRBV28 with TRBJ1-2, with 8 bases aligning to TRBD1. Trimming cost V 6 bases and J 8 bases; bases outside gene matches: 5. The CDR3 spans 12 residues. Per the germline V gene, CDR1 is MDHEN and CDR2 is SYDVKM. The CDR3 reads CASRSRGPGYTF. The CDR3 region has the DNA TGTGCCAGCAGGAGCAGGGGGCCCGGCTACACCTTC.

The gene calls are TRBV4-3 and TRBJ2-5; 12 bases map to TRBD2. The length of the CDR3 is 17 residues. V lost 1 base and J lost 4; bases outside the gene matches: 7. CDR1 LGHNA and CDR2 YSLEER come from the germline V gene. The CDR3 region is CASSQGELAGGGETQYF. CDR3 in DNA: TGCGCCAGCAGCCAAGGAGAACTAGCGGGGGGAGGAGAGACCCAGTACTTC.

The chain links TRBV3-1 (or the pseudogene TRBV3-2) to TRBJ2-1; maybe TRBD1 (6 bases). V shed 1 base and J shed 3 bases, with 19 bases lying between them. CDR1 and CDR2 (germline): LGHDT, YNNKEL (reference sequence). The CDR3 totals 18 residues. The chain's CDR3 is CASSQARDKAPGYNEQFF. CDR3 bases: TGTGCCAGCAGCCAAGCCCGGGACAAGGCCCCTGGCTACAATGAGCAGTTCTTC.

The chain is built from TRBV7-9 and TRBJ1-4; D is undetermined. CDR1 and CDR2 from the germline V gene are SEHNR and FQNEAQ (reference sequence). This CDR3 contains 16 residues. Trimming removed 4 bases at V and 1 base at J, with 13 bases between. CDR3 sequence: CASSSAPGRTNEKLFF. The CDR3 nucleotides read TGTGCCAGCAGCTCCGCACCGGGTAGAACTAATGAAAAACTGTTTTTT.

V is TRBV25-1 and J is TRBJ2-7; 9 bases align to TRBD1. The CDR3 covers 14 residues. Germline lookup yields CDR1 MGHDK and CDR2 SYGVNS. V dropped 6 bases and J dropped 7; count of bases not matched to a gene: 10. This CDR3 is CASSRQGGNGEQYF. CDR3 nucleotides: TGTGCCAGCAGCAGACAGGGGGGAAATGGAGAGCAGTACTTC.

V and J are TRBV6-4 and TRBJ2-7; D is possibly TRBD1 (6 bases). CDR1 is MRHNA and CDR2 is SNTAGT in the germline V gene. The CDR3 has 16 residues. V shed 0 bases and J shed 3 bases, with 15 bases lying between them. CDR3 sequence reads: CASSDSRVRGFYEQYF. Here the CDR3 DNA reads TGTGCCAGCAGTGACTCGAGGGTCAGGGGATTCTACGAGCAGTACTTC.

CDR3: CSASGLAGAYNEQFF. The CDR3 DNA follows: TGCAGTGCTAGTGGACTAGCGGGAGCCTACAATGAGCAGTTCTTC. This sequence joins TRBV20-1 and TRBJ2-1, with 13 bases aligning to TRBD2. This CDR3 has 15 residues. Germline V lookup: CDR1 DFQATT, CDR2 SNEGSKA (reference sequence). V shed 3 bases, J shed 2 bases, and the junction held 1 base outside the gene matches.

J is TRBJ2-5 and V is TRBV7-9; 9 nucleotides line up with TRBD1. From germline, CDR1 is SEHNR and CDR2 FQNEAQ (reference sequence). Trimming at V came to 5 bases and at J to 4 bases, leaving 14 bases not matched to a gene. The CDR3 sequence is 17 residues long. CDR3 sequence (DNA): TGTGCCAGCAGCAGAAGCCCACAGGGGGCTCGGGGAGAGACCCAGTACTTC. Its translation is CASSRSPQGARGETQYF.